Described below is a single TCR beta chain sequence and its context. Its antigen is as yet unknown. The V gene lost 4 bases and the J gene lost 4 bases, with 13 bases spanning the gap. From germline, CDR1 is MGHRA and CDR2 YSYEKL. The CDR3 is 14 amino acids. These data come from a study of T cells in localized non-small cell lung cancer. Notes on the study in general: Clonality peaked in uninvolved adjacent lung rather than tumor. There were a median roughly 54 of the top 100 tumor clones appearing in adjacent lung.

Method: immunoSEQ multiplex PCR; TCRdb's copy keeps in-frame clones and lacks some. Among 55,000 or so clones listed, around 81% were seen once. The chain has TRBV4-1 and TRBJ1-1; D is undetermined. This material consisted of PBMCs, taken before any cancer treatment. The sequence derives from a woman aged 35 to 70 with stage II lung adenocarcinoma. The CDR3 nucleotides are TGCGCCAGCAGCCCTCCCACGGGGTTCACTGAAGCTTTCTTT. It is translated as CASSPPTGFTEAFF.